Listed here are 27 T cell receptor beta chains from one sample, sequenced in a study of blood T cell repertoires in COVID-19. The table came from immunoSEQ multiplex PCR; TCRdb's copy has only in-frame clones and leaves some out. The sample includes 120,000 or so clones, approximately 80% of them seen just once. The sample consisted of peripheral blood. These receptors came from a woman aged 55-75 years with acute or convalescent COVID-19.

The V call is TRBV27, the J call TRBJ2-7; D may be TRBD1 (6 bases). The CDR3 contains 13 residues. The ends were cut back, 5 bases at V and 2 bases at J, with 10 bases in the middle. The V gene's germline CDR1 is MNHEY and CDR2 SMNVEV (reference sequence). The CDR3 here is CASSVQGPYEQYF. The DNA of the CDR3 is TGTGCCAGCAGTGTACAGGGCCCCTACGAGCAGTACTTC.

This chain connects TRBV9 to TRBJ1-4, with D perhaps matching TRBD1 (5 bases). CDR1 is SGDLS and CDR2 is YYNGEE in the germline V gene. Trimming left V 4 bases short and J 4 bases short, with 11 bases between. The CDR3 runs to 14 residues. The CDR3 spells CASSPAGGNEKLFF. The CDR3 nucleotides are TGTGCCAGCAGCCCAGCGGGGGGTAATGAAAAACTGTTTTTT.

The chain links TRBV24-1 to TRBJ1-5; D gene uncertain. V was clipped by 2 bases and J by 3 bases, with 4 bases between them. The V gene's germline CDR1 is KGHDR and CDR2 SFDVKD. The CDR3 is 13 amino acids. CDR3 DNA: TGTGCCACCAGTGATTCAAACAATCAGCCCCAGCATTTT. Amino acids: CATSDSNNQPQHF.

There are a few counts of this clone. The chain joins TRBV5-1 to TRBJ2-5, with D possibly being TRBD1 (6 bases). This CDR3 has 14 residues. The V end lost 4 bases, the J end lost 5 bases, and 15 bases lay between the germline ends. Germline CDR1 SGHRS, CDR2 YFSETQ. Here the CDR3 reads CASSVGTIGETQYF. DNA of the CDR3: TGCGCCAGCAGCGTCGGGACAATCGGGGAGACCCAGTACTTC. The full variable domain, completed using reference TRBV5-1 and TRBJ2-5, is KAGVTQTPRYLIKTRGQQVTLSCSPISGHRSVSWYQQTPGQGLQFLFEYFSETQRNKGNFPGRFSGRQFSNSRSEMNVSTLELGDSALYLCASSVGTIGETQYFGPGTRLLVL.

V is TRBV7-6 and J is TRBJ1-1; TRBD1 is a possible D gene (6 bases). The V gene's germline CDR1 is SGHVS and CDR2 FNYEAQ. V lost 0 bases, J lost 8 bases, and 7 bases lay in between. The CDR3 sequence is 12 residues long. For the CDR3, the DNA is TGTGCCAGCAGCTTAGCGGGGGCCGAAGCTTTCTTT. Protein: CASSLAGAEAFF.

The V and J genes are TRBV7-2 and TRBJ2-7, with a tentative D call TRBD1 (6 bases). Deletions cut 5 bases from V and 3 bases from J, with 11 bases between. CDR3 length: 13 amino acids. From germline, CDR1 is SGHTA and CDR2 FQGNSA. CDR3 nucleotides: TGTGCCAGCAGCCAACAGGGATACTACGAGCAGTACTTC. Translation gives CASSQQGYYEQYF.

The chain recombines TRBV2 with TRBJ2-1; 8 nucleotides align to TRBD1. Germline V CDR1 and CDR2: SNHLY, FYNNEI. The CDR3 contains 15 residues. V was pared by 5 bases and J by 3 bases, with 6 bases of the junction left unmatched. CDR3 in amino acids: CASSSTGVGYNEQFF. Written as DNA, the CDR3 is TGTGCCAGCAGTTCGACAGGGGTGGGCTACAATGAGCAGTTCTTC.

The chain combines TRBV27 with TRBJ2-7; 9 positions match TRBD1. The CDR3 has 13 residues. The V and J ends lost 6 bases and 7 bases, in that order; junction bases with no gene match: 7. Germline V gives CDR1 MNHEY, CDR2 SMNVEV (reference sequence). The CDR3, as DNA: TGTGCCAGCAGAGCACGGACAGGGGATGAGCAGTACTTC. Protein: CASRARTGDEQYF.

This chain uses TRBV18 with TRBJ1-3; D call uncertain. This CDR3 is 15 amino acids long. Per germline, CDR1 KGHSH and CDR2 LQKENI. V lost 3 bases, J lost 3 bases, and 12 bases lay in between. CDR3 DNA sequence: TGTGCCAGCTCACCCGGTTACCGCGTTGGAAACACCATATATTTT. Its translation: CASSPGYRVGNTIYF.

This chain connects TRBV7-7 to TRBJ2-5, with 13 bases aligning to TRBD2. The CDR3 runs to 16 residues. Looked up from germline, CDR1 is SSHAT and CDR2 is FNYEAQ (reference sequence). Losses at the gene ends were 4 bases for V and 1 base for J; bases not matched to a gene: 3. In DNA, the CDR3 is TGTGCCAGCAGCTCGGGACTAGCGGGGAGCCAAGAGACCCAGTACTTC. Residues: CASSSGLAGSQETQYF. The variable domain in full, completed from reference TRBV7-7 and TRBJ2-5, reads GAGVSQSPRYKVTKRGQDVTLRCDPISSHATLYWYQQALGQGPEFLTYFNYEAQPDKSGLPSDRFSAERPEGSISTLTIQRTEQRDSAMYRCASSSGLAGSQETQYFGPGTRLLVL.

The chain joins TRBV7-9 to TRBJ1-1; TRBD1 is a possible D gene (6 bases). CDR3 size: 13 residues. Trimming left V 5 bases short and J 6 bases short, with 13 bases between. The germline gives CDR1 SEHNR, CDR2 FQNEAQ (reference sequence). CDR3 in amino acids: CASSTNRVPEAFF. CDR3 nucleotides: TGTGCCAGCAGCACTAACAGGGTTCCTGAAGCTTTCTTT.

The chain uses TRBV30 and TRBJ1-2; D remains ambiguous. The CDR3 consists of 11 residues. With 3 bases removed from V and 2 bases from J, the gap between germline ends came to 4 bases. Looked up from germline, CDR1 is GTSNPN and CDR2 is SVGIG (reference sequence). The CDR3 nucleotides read TGTGCCTGGAGCGAGAACTATGGCTACACCTTC. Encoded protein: CAWSENYGYTF.

CDR3 region: CASSRGQGLNTEAFF. CDR3 nucleotides: TGCGCCAGCAGCCGAGGACAGGGATTGAACACTGAAGCTTTCTTT. The chain is built from TRBV4-3 and TRBJ1-1; TRBD1 matches 8 bases. Germline CDR1 reads LGHNA; CDR2 reads YSLEER. The CDR3 runs 15 residues. V was pared by 4 bases and J by 0 bases, with 4 bases of the junction left unmatched.

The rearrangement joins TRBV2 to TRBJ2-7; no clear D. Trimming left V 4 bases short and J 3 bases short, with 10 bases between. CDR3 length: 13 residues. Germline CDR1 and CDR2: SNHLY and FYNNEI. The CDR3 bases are TGTGCCAGCAGTGGTGCAACCTACTACGAGCAGTACTTC. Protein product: CASSGATYYEQYF.

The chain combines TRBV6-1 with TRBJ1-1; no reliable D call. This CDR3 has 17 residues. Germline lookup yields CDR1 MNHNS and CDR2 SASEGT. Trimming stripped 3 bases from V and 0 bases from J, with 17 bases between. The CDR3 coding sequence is TGTGCCAGCAGTGACGCGTTCGGGATGGGAATGAACACTGAAGCTTTCTTT. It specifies CASSDAFGMGMNTEAFF.

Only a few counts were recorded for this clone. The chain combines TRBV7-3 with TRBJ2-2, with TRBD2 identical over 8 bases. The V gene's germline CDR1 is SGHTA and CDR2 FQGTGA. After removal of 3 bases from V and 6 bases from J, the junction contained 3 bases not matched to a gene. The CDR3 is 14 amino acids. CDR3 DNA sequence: TGTGCCAGCAGCTTGGGACTAGTTTCCGGGGAGCTGTTTTTT. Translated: CASSLGLVSGELFF. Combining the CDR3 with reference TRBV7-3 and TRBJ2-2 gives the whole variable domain GAGVSQTPSNKVTEKGKYVELRCDPISGHTALYWYRQSLGQGPEFLIYFQGTGAADDSGLPNDRFFAVRPEGSVSTLKIQRTERGDSAVYLCASSLGLVSGELFFGEGSRLTVL.

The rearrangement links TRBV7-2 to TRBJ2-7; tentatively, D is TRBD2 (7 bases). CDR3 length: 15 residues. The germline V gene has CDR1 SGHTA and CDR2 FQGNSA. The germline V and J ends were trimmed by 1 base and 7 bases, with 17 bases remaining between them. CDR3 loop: CASSLGTTRGGEQYF. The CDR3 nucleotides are TGTGCCAGCAGCTTAGGGACTACGAGGGGGGGTGAGCAGTACTTC.

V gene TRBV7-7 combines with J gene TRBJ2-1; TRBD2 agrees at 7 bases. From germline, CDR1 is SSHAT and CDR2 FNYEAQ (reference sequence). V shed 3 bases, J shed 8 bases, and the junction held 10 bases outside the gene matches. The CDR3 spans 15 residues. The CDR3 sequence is CASSFGGQRGDEQFF. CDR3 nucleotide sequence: TGTGCCAGCAGCTTCGGCGGCCAACGGGGGGATGAGCAGTTCTTC.

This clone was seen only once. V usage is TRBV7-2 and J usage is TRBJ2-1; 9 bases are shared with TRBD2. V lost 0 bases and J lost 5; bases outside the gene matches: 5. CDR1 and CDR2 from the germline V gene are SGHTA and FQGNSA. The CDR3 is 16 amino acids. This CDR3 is CASSLAGGGANNEQFF. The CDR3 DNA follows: TGTGCCAGCAGCTTAGCGGGCGGGGGGGCGAACAATGAGCAGTTCTTC.

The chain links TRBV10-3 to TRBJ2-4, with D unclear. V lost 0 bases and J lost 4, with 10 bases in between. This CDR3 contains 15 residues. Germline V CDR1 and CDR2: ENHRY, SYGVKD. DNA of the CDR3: TGTGCCATCAGTGAGTCCGTTGCTGAGAAAAACATTCAGTACTTC. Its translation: CAISESVAEKNIQYF.

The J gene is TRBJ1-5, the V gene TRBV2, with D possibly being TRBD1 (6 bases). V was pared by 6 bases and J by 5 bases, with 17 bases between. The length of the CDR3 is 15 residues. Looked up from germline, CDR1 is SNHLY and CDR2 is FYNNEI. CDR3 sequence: CASSPPPDSHQPQHF. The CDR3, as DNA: TGTGCCAGCAGCCCCCCTCCGGACAGCCATCAGCCCCAGCATTTT.

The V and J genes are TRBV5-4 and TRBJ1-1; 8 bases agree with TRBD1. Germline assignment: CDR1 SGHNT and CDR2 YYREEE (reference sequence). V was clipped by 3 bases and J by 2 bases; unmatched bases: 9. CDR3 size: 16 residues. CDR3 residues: CASSSRQGTSNTEAFF. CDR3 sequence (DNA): TGTGCCAGCAGCTCCCGACAGGGGACGTCAAACACTGAAGCTTTCTTT.

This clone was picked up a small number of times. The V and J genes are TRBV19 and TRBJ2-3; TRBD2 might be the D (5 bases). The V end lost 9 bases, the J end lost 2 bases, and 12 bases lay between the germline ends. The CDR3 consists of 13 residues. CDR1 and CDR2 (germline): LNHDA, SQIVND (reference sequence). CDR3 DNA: TGTGCCAGCCGCGGGTCCGCCACAGATACGCAGTATTTT. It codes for CASRGSATDTQYF.

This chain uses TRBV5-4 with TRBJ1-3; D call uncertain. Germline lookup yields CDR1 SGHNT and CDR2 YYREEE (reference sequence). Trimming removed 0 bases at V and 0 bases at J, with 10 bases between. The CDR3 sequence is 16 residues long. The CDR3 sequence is CASSLGPTYSGNTIYF. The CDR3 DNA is TGTGCCAGCAGCTTGGGACCGACATACTCTGGAAACACCATATATTTT.

The DNA of the CDR3 is TGTGCCAGCAGACCCGCGGACAGCCGCGACACCATATATTTT. Its translation is CASRPADSRDTIYF. The rearrangement joins TRBV27 to TRBJ1-3; D is possibly TRBD1 (6 bases). CDR1 is MNHEY, CDR2 SMNVEV, per germline (reference sequence). This CDR3 is 14 amino acids long. V shed 6 bases and J shed 8 bases, with 17 bases lying between them.

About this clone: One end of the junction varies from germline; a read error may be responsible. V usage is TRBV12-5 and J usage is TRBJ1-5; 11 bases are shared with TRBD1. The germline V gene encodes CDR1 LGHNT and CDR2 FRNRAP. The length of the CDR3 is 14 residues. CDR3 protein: CASGRTGGNQPQHF. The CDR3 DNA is TGTGCTAGTGGTAGGACAGGGGGCAACCAGCCCCAGCATTTT.

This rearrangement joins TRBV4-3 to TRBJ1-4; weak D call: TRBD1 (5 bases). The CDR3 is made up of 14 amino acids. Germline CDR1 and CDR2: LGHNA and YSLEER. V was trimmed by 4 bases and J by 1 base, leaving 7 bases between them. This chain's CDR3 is CASSLTGTNEKLFF. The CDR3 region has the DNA TGCGCCAGCAGCCTAACAGGAACTAATGAAAAACTGTTTTTT.